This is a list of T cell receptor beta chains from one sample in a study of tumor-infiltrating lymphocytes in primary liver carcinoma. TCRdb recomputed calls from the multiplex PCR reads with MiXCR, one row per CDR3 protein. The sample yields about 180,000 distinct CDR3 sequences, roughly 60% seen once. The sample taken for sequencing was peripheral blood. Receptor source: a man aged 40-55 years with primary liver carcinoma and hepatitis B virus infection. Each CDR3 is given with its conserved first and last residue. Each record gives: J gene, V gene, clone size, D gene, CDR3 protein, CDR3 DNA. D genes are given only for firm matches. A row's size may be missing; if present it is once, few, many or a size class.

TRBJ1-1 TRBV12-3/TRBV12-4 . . CASSLNRVRDTEAFF TGTGCCAGCTCTCTAAACCGGGTGAGGGACACTGAAGCTTTCTTT
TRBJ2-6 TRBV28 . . CASSHKGGSSGANVLTF TGTGCCAGCAGTCACAAGGGGGGAAGCTCTGGGGCCAACGTCCTGACTTTC
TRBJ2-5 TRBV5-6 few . CASSLIQETQYF TGTGCCAGCAGCTTGATCCAAGAGACCCAGTACTTC
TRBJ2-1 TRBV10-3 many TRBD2 CAIGTTDEQFF TGTGCCATCGGGACTACAGATGAGCAGTTCTTC
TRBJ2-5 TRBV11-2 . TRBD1 CASGQGERETRYF TGTGCCAGTGGACAGGGGGAGCGGGAGACCCGGTACTTC
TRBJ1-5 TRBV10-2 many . CASLDIYSNQPQHF TGCGCCAGCCTGGACATATATAGCAATCAGCCCCAGCATTTT
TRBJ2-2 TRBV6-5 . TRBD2 CASSLAGQNTRELFF TGTGCCAGCAGTTTAGCGGGCCAGAACACCCGGGAGCTGTTTTTT
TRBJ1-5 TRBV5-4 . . CATGGTGGPPQHF TGTGCCACCGGGGGTACGGGGGGTCCGCCCCAGCATTTT
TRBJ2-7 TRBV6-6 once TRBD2 CASNYSGTSGREEQYF TGTGCCAGCAATTACTCGGGGACTAGCGGGAGGGAAGAGCAGTACTTC
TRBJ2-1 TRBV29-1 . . CSVEDDLGSYNEQIF TGCAGCGTTGAAGATGACCTCGGCTCCTACAATGAGCAGATCTTC
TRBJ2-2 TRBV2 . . CASMARERTGELFF TGTGCCAGCATGGCGCGGGAACGGACCGGGGAGCTGTTTTTT
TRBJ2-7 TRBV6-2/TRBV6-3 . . CASTHQYEQYF TGTGCCAGCACCCATCAATACGAGCAGTACTTC
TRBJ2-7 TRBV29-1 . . CSVEEDQGSRDEQYF TGCAGCGTTGAAGAGGACCAGGGGAGTAGGGACGAGCAGTACTTC
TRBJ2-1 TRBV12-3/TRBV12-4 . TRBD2 CASTYTSGSKGGDEQFF TGTGCCAGCACCTATACTAGCGGGAGCAAGGGGGGTGATGAGCAGTTCTTC
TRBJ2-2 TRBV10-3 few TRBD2 CAATGPSGGNAGELFF TGTGCCGCCACCGGGCCTAGCGGGGGGAACGCCGGGGAGCTGTTTTTT
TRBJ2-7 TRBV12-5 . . CATLRGTTYEQYF TGTGCTACCCTCCGGGGTACTACCTACGAGCAGTACTTC
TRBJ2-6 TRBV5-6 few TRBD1 CASRPGQVNSGANVLTF TGTGCCAGCCGACCGGGACAGGTTAACTCTGGGGCCAACGTCCTGACTTTC
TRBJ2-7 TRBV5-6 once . CASSFLRQSRPGQYF TGTGCCAGCAGTTTTTTAAGACAGTCCCGCCCCGGGCAGTACTTC
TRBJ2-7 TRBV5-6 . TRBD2 CASSISGSVSYEQYF TGTGCCAGCAGCATTAGCGGGAGTGTCTCCTACGAGCAGTACTTC
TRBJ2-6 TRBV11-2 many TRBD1 CASSPGQGSSGANVLTF TGTGCCAGCAGCCCTGGACAGGGATCGTCTGGGGCCAACGTCCTGACTTTC
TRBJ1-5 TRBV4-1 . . CASSQATGSNQPQHF TGCGCCAGCAGCCAGGCTACGGGGAGCAATCAGCCCCAGCATTTT
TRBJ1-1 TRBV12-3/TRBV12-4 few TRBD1 CASRPTGTGMDGTEAFF TGTGCCAGCAGACCAACCGGGACAGGGATGGATGGCACTGAAGCTTTCTTT
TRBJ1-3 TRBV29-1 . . CSVASINAGGNTIYF TGCAGCGTGGCAAGTATTAATGCCGGTGGAAACACCATATATTTT
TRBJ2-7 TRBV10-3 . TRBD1 CAISENRGDYEQYF TGTGCCATCAGTGAGAACAGGGGAGACTACGAGCAGTACTTC
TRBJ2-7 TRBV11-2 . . CASSLTDLVYEQYF TGTGCCAGCAGCTTAACTGACTTAGTCTACGAGCAGTACTTC
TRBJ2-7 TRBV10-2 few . CASSESGGNPYEQYF TGCGCCAGCAGTGAGTCGGGGGGAAATCCCTACGAGCAGTACTTC
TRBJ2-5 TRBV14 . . CASSQGQWETQYF TGTGCCAGCAGCCAAGGGCAGTGGGAGACCCAGTACTTC
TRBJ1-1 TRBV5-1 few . CASSSHEQTNIAAFF TGCGCCAGCAGCTCGCACGAACAAACAAACATTGCAGCTTTCTTT
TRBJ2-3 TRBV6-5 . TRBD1 CASGVRGGPQDTQYF TGTGCCAGTGGGGTTCGAGGGGGCCCACAAGATACGCAGTATTTT
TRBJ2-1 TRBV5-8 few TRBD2 CASSLELAGIHEQFF TGTGCCAGCAGCTTGGAACTAGCGGGAATCCATGAGCAGTTCTTC
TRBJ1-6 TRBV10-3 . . CAISESEGTLRF TGTGCCATCAGTGAGTCGGAGGGTACCCTCCGCTTT
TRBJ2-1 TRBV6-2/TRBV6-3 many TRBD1 CASSYTSGTGGFF TGTGCCAGCAGTTACACGTCCGGGACAGGGGGGTTCTTC
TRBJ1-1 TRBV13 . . CASSPGTGLGTEAFF TGTGCCAGCAGCCCCGGGACTGGGCTCGGCACTGAAGCTTTCTTT
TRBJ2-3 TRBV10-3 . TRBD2 CASGLAGLDTQYF TGTGCCTCCGGACTAGCGGGATTAGATACGCAGTATTTT
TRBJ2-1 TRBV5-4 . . CASSLGYNEHFF TGTGCCAGCAGCTTGGGCTACAATGAGCACTTCTTC
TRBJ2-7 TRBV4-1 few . CASSQVRDRPLLEQYF TGCGCCAGCAGCCAAGTCCGGGACCGCCCTTTACTCGAGCAGTACTTC
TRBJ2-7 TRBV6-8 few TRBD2 CASSYPRRAGEGEQYF TGTGCCAGCAGTTACCCCCGAAGAGCGGGAGAAGGCGAGCAGTACTTC
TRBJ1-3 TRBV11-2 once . CACSLVTDSGNTIYF TGTGCCTGCAGTTTAGTGACAGACTCTGGAAACACCATATATTTT
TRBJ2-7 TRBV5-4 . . CASSFNTYEQYF TGTGCCAGCAGCTTTAATACCTACGAGCAATACTTC
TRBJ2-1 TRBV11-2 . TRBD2 CANRPSPSGSYNEQFF TGTGCCAACAGGCCCAGCCCTAGCGGGAGCTACAATGAGCAGTTCTTT
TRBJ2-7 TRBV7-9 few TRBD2 CASSRGLVYEQYF TGTGCCAGCAGCCGCGGACTAGTCTACGAGCAGTACTTC
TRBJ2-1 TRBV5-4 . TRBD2 CTSSPSGKSHYNEQFF TGTACCAGCAGCCCTAGCGGGAAATCTCACTACAATGAGCAGTTCTTC
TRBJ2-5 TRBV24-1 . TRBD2 CATSDPGTSGGQETQYF TGTGCCACCAGTGACCCAGGGACTAGCGGGGGTCAAGAGACCCAGTACTTC
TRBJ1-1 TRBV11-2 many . CASSLRATEAFF TGTGCCAGCAGCTTGCGGGCAACTGAAGCTTTCTTT